These 32 T cell receptor beta chains share one sample of origin, sequenced in a study of shared clonotypes between healthy human individuals. As defined, naive CD8 cells were CD45RO-negative and positively selected for CCR7, with terminally differentiated effector memory CD45RA+ cells excluded. Clones were sequenced by immunoSEQ multiplex PCR, and TCRdb holds only the in-frame ones, with some missing. The sample has about 2.1 million clones; over 85% are singletons. The sample consisted of naive CD8+ T cells from PBMCs. These receptors were obtained from a man younger than 35 in good health. Some clones in this sample may be carry-over from other donors' samples.

Here the CDR3 reads CASSEWGQGQETQYF. In nucleotides, the CDR3 is TGTGCCAGCAGTGAATGGGGACAGGGACAAGAGACCCAGTACTTC. V gene TRBV25-1 combines with J gene TRBJ2-5; TRBD1 matches 9 bases. The CDR3 covers 15 residues. V was clipped by 1 base and J by 2 bases; unmatched bases: 2. Germline V gives CDR1 MGHDK, CDR2 SYGVNS.

The V gene is TRBV7-3, the J gene TRBJ2-1; D is undetermined. The CDR3 has 13 residues. Germline V gene sequence: CDR1 SGHTA, CDR2 FQGTGA. V gave up 5 bases and J gave up 6 bases, with 11 bases separating them. CDR3 nucleotide sequence: TGTGCCAGCAGCGTGTCCGGGCTCAATGAGCAGTTCTTC. Translation: CASSVSGLNEQFF.

Note on this clone: The same CDR3 is also encoded by other DNA sequences in this sample. The chain has TRBV2 and TRBJ2-7, with 7 bases that match TRBD1. V lost 3 bases, J lost 1 base, and 0 bases stayed unmatched. The germline CDR1 and CDR2 sequences are SNHLY and FYNNEI. CDR3 length equals 13 residues. The CDR3 loop reads CASSDRGSYEQYF. The CDR3 DNA reads TGTGCCAGCAGTGACAGGGGGTCCTACGAGCAGTACTTC.

This clone has just one count. The chain carries TRBV19 and TRBJ1-2; TRBD1 is a possible D gene (6 bases). The germline V gene encodes CDR1 LNHDA and CDR2 SQIVND (reference sequence). The CDR3 is made up of 15 amino acids. Trimming took off 5 bases at V and 4 bases at J, with 17 bases between the two ends. The chain's CDR3 is CASSARTAFLYGYTF. The CDR3 coding sequence is TGTGCCAGTAGTGCCCGGACAGCCTTCCTCTATGGCTACACCTTC.

With respect to this clone: This sample includes further DNA sequences coding for the same CDR3. The chain combines TRBV9 with TRBJ2-3; TRBD2 matches at 8 bases. CDR3 length: 14 amino acids. Germline V lookup: CDR1 SGDLS, CDR2 YYNGEE. V lost 5 bases, J lost 2 bases, and 4 bases stayed unmatched. CDR3 coding DNA: TGTGCCAGCAGTACTAGCGGCTCCACAGATACGCAGTATTTT. Translation gives CASSTSGSTDTQYF. Full variable domain (outside the CDR3, taken from reference TRBV9 and TRBJ2-3): DSGVTQTPKHLITATGQRVTLRCSPRSGDLSVYWYQQSLDQGLQFLIQYYNGEERAKGNILERFSAQQFPDLHSELNLSSLELGDSALYFCASSTSGSTDTQYFGPGTRLTVL.

This clone came up a few times. The chain carries TRBV2 and TRBJ1-1, with a weak D call TRBD1 (5 bases). The CDR3 consists of 16 residues. Germline V gene data show CDR1 as SNHLY and CDR2 as FYNNEI. Between the trimmed V and J ends, which lost 4 bases and 5 bases, there was a span of 20 bases. CDR3 loop: CASSGGQGSMGTEAFF. The CDR3 region has the DNA TGTGCCAGCAGTGGTGGGCAGGGAAGTATGGGTACTGAAGCTTTCTTT.

The chain couples TRBV9 to TRBJ2-1; TRBD1 matches 10 bases. The CDR3 is 17 residues long. Germline V gene data show CDR1 as SGDLS and CDR2 as YYNGEE. V lost 4 bases, J lost 11 bases, and 18 bases stayed unmatched. CDR3 nucleotides: TGTGCCAGCAGCTCATCAACCCGGGACAGGGGCACTCGGCAGCAGTTCTTC. Protein: CASSSSTRDRGTRQQFF.

The J gene is TRBJ2-7, the V gene TRBV4-1, with 10 bases lining up with TRBD2. The CDR3 runs to 21 residues. Germline loops: CDR1 MGHRA, CDR2 YSYEKL. Trimming took 1 base from V and 3 from J; bases not matched to a gene: 21. DNA for the CDR3: TGCGCCAGCAGCCAAGGTAGGACGTTGGGACTAGCGCTTGGAGGGTACTACGAGCAGTACTTC. This encodes CASSQGRTLGLALGGYYEQYF.

This chain uses TRBV4-2 with TRBJ2-1; D gene ambiguous. CDR1 and CDR2 from the germline V gene are LGHNA and YNFKEQ. This CDR3 region has 13 residues. V dropped 1 base and J dropped 8 bases, with 9 bases sitting between them. CDR3 coding DNA: TGTGCCAGCAGCCAAGTGGGTAACGATGAGCAGTTCTTC. Translation: CASSQVGNDEQFF.

The CDR3 DNA sequence: TGTGCCAGCAGCACCGGACTAGCGGGACTGTGGGAGACCCAGTACTTC. This gives the protein CASSTGLAGLWETQYF. The genes are TRBV5-4 and TRBJ2-5; 12 bases match TRBD2. This CDR3 spans 16 amino acids. CDR1 is SGHNT, CDR2 YYREEE, per germline (reference sequence). The trim removed 4 bases at V and 5 bases at J, leaving 9 bases unmatched.

The J gene is TRBJ2-7, the V gene TRBV29-1; D perhaps matches TRBD1 (5 bases). The V end was cut by 6 bases, the J end by 3 bases, with 12 bases between. This CDR3 spans 12 amino acids. Germline assignment: CDR1 SQVTM and CDR2 ANQGSEA. CDR3 nucleotide sequence: TGCAGCGTCCTGACAGAAATCTACGAGCAGTACTTC. This translates into CSVLTEIYEQYF.

J is TRBJ1-1 and V is TRBV7-9; no clear D gene. The CDR3 spans 14 residues. V lost 4 bases, J lost 10 bases, and 19 bases lay in between. CDR1 and CDR2 from the germline V gene are SEHNR and FQNEAQ (reference sequence). CDR3 in amino acids: CASSSDSLISGAFF. The CDR3 DNA reads TGTGCCAGCAGCTCGGATTCACTCATTTCCGGAGCTTTCTTT.

The genes are TRBV4-1 and TRBJ2-5, with 13 bases fitting TRBD2. V lost 3 bases and J lost 0; bases outside the gene matches: 1. Germline loops: CDR1 MGHRA, CDR2 YSYEKL. The CDR3 extends over 16 amino acids. CDR3 DNA sequence: TGCGCCAGCAGCCAGGGGACTAGCGGGAACCAAGAGACCCAGTACTTC. It codes for CASSQGTSGNQETQYF.

This chain links TRBV7-6 with TRBJ2-1; D perhaps matches TRBD2 (6 bases). Germline values: CDR1 SGHVS, CDR2 FNYEAQ. This CDR3 comprises 16 residues. Trimming removed 5 bases at V and 8 bases at J, with 22 bases between. CDR3 sequence: CASSVRPGLQMDEQFF. The CDR3 DNA reads as TGTGCCAGCAGCGTACGGCCGGGACTGCAAATGGATGAGCAGTTCTTC. Complete variable domain (other parts from reference TRBV7-6 and TRBJ2-1): GAGVSQSPRYKVTKRGQDVALRCDPISGHVSLYWYRQALGQGPEFLTYFNYEAQQDKSGLPNDRFSAERPEGSISTLTIQRTEQRDSAMYRCASSVRPGLQMDEQFFGPGTRLTVL.

The V gene is TRBV4-2, the J gene TRBJ2-5, with 7 positions matching TRBD1. In germline, CDR1 is LGHNA, CDR2 YNFKEQ. J lost 3 bases, V lost 2 bases, and 12 bases had no gene match. This CDR3 contains 17 residues. The CDR3: CASSQKPQGVAEETQYF. The CDR3 nucleotides read TGTGCCAGCAGCCAAAAGCCCCAGGGGGTTGCGGAAGAGACCCAGTACTTC.

The chain links TRBV6-1 to TRBJ1-1; TRBD1 is a possible D gene (5 bases). The CDR3 has 14 amino acids. Germline CDR1 reads MNHNS; CDR2 reads SASEGT. V lost 6 bases and J 5 bases, leaving 16 bases between the germline ends. The CDR3 protein is CASSYIRGGTEAFF. In nucleotides, the CDR3 is TGTGCCAGCAGCTATATAAGGGGAGGTACTGAAGCTTTCTTT.

The chain combines TRBV5-4 with TRBJ2-7; D gene uncertain. The CDR3 consists of 14 residues. The V end lost 4 bases, the J end lost 3 bases, and 14 bases lay between the germline ends. CDR1 and CDR2 from the germline V gene are SGHNT and YYREEE (reference sequence). The CDR3 nucleotides are TGTGCCAGCAGCCCTTCCCCCAGTAGCTACGAGCAGTACTTC. Translation gives CASSPSPSSYEQYF.

The chain joins TRBV7-9 to TRBJ2-2; D is unclear. Germline V CDR1 and CDR2: SEHNR, FQNEAQ (reference sequence). V gave up 1 base and J gave up 0 bases, with 6 bases separating them. The CDR3 totals 15 residues. In DNA form, the CDR3 reads TGTGCCAGCAGCTTAGTGGCAGCGAACACCGGGGAGCTGTTTTTT. Translation: CASSLVAANTGELFF.

The V and J genes are TRBV27 and TRBJ1-1; no reliable D call. Deletions cut 7 bases from V and 4 bases from J, with 7 bases between. CDR1 and CDR2 from the germline V gene are MNHEY and SMNVEV (reference sequence). This CDR3 region has 11 residues. The CDR3 here is CASIGTTEAFF. CDR3 coding DNA: TGTGCCAGCATCGGAACCACTGAAGCTTTCTTT.

The rearrangement links TRBV2 to TRBJ2-7, with unresolved D. Germline-derived CDR1 and CDR2 are SNHLY and FYNNEI. CDR3 length: 13 amino acids. Trimming removed 7 bases at V and 0 bases at J, with 10 bases between. The CDR3 nucleotides read TGTGCCAGCACTGTCAGTAACTCCTACGAGCAGTACTTC. Protein product: CASTVSNSYEQYF.

The chain is built from TRBV28 and TRBJ1-4, with D unresolved. The V gene lost 6 bases and the J gene lost 7 bases, with 18 bases spanning the gap. This CDR3 has 15 amino acids. Germline CDR1 and CDR2: MDHEN and SYDVKM. The CDR3 loop is CASSPQTVVAEKLFF. CDR3 in DNA: TGTGCCAGCAGCCCACAGACCGTCGTCGCTGAAAAACTGTTTTTT.

This clone has a single count. V gene TRBV5-1 combines with J gene TRBJ1-3; D unresolved. The CDR3 has 16 amino acids. V was clipped by 4 bases and J by 0 bases, with 14 bases between them. CDR1 and CDR2 (germline): SGHRS, YFSETQ. The CDR3 is CASSPRETLSGNTIYF. As DNA, the CDR3 is TGCGCCAGCAGCCCCCGGGAGACCCTCTCTGGAAACACCATATATTTT.

This rearrangement joins TRBV5-1 to TRBJ1-3; the D is unclear. V was pared by 0 bases and J by 0 bases, with 7 bases between. The CDR3 is made up of 15 amino acids. CDR1 and CDR2 (germline): SGHRS, YFSETQ. CDR3 sequence (DNA): TGCGCCAGCAGCTTGGATCCCAGCTCTGGAAACACCATATATTTT. It translates to CASSLDPSSGNTIYF.

The chain recombines TRBV4-1 with TRBJ2-2, with 9 nucleotides matching TRBD1. Germline-derived CDR1 and CDR2 are MGHRA and YSYEKL. The CDR3 covers 15 residues. V lost 2 bases to trimming and J lost 6 bases; unmatched junction nucleotides: 4. The CDR3 nucleotides read TGCGCCAGCAGCCAATTGACAGGGGGTGCCGGGGAGCTGTTTTTT. Its translation is CASSQLTGGAGELFF.

For this clone: This sample includes further DNA sequences coding for the same CDR3. The V and J genes are TRBV30 and TRBJ1-6, with a weak D call TRBD1 (5 bases). The CDR3 loop spans 13 amino acids. Per the germline V gene, CDR1 is GTSNPN and CDR2 is SVGIG (reference sequence). V lost 0 bases, J lost 10 bases, and 10 bases lay in between. The DNA of the CDR3 is TGTGCCTGGAGTGTACAGGCAGGGTCACCCCTCCACTTT. This codes for CAWSVQAGSPLHF.

As to this clone: This sample includes further DNA sequences coding for the same CDR3. This chain joins TRBV27 and TRBJ2-3; D uncertain. Germline V gene sequence: CDR1 MNHEY, CDR2 SMNVEV (reference sequence). The V gene lost 2 bases and the J gene lost 0 bases, with 3 bases spanning the gap. This CDR3 has 13 amino acids. The CDR3 loop reads CASSLASTDTQYF. DNA for the CDR3: TGTGCCAGCAGTTTAGCTAGCACAGATACGCAGTATTTT.

V and J are TRBV6-5 and TRBJ2-1, with 9 bases matching TRBD2. V gave up 8 bases and J gave up 9 bases; unmatched junction bases: 14. This CDR3 spans 15 amino acids. Germline V gene sequence: CDR1 MNHEY, CDR2 SVGAGI. This CDR3 reads CASPLPSGTDGEQFF. In DNA, the CDR3 is TGTGCCAGCCCACTTCCTAGCGGGACGGATGGTGAGCAGTTCTTC.

The chain combines TRBV7-2 with TRBJ1-3; D is undetermined. Trimming took 1 base from V and 8 from J, leaving 27 bases between them. Germline values: CDR1 SGHTA, CDR2 FQGNSA. There are 19 residues in the CDR3. The CDR3 here is CASSLGELFGILLEDTIYF. CDR3 DNA sequence: TGTGCCAGCAGCTTAGGGGAGTTGTTCGGGATTCTCCTGGAGGACACCATATATTTT.

The CDR3 sequence is CASRPLAGTGVPYEQYF. CDR3 bases: TGTGCCAGCAGACCGCTCGCCGGGACAGGGGTCCCCTACGAGCAGTACTTC. The rearrangement links TRBV27 to TRBJ2-7, with 10 bases fitting TRBD1. J gave up 2 bases and V 6 bases, and 13 bases lay outside the gene matches. The length of the CDR3 is 17 residues. The germline CDR1 and CDR2 sequences are MNHEY and SMNVEV (reference sequence).

This chain connects TRBV29-1 to TRBJ2-2; D gene unclear. CDR3 length: 14 amino acids. V lost 2 bases and J 1 base, leaving 8 bases between the germline ends. Germline lookup yields CDR1 SQVTM and CDR2 ANQGSEA. The CDR3 loop reads CSVELGLNTGELFF. The CDR3 nucleotides are TGCAGCGTTGAACTGGGCTTGAACACCGGGGAGCTGTTTTTT.

The J gene is TRBJ1-3, the V gene TRBV7-9; 7 bases match TRBD1. This CDR3 has 15 residues. The V and J ends lost 4 bases and 3 bases, in that order; junction bases with no gene match: 6. CDR1 and CDR2 from the germline V gene are SEHNR and FQNEAQ (reference sequence). The CDR3 DNA sequence: TGTGCCAGCAGCTCAACCAGACAGGGTGGAAACACCATATATTTT. Amino acid sequence: CASSSTRQGGNTIYF.

The chain combines TRBV28 with TRBJ1-1; the D is unclear. Germline CDR1 MDHEN, CDR2 SYDVKM. There are 14 residues in the CDR3. The germline V and J ends were trimmed by 4 bases and 3 bases, with 12 bases remaining between them. The CDR3 sequence: CASSSPSDYTEAFF. CDR3 DNA sequence: TGTGCCAGCAGTTCCCCCTCGGATTACACTGAAGCTTTCTTT.